This T cell receptor beta chain emerged from a study of PD-L1 blockade in urothelial cancer. Background on the study: Analysis of the blood was performed 3 weeks (second dose) and 6 weeks after treatment start. Findings of the study overall: A below-median TCR clonality in blood before treatment predicted better survival.

Repertoires were generated with immunoSEQ multiplex PCR, while TCRdb's copy carries only in-frame clones and drops some. Of approximately 100,000 clones in the sample, around 85% are singletons; the top ten hold more than 2%. Remarks on this clone: Its target is unknown.

Trimming took 2 bases from V and 6 from J, leaving 17 bases between them. The CDR3 contains 16 residues. From germline, CDR1 is SGHVS and CDR2 FNYEAQ. Patients were diagnosed with urothelial carcinoma, either locally advanced or metastatic. V usage is TRBV7-6 and J usage is TRBJ2-1; the D gene is possibly TRBD1 (6 bases). This TCR derives from a man aged 45-60 years with urothelial cancer. The input for sequencing was PBMCs, taken around atezolizumab (anti-PD-L1) treatment. CDR3 nucleotide sequence: TGTGCCAGCAGCTTAAGTTGGGACACCGCGGCCAATGAGCAGTTCTTC. Translating gives CASSLSWDTAANEQFF. Full variable domain (outside the CDR3, taken from reference TRBV7-6 and TRBJ2-1): GAGVSQSPRYKVTKRGQDVALRCDPISGHVSLYWYRQALGQGPEFLTYFNYEAQQDKSGLPNDRFSAERPEGSISTLTIQRTEQRDSAMYRCASSLSWDTAANEQFFGPGTRLTVL.